This T cell receptor (beta chain) was found in a study of CD8 T cells in Susac syndrome. General study findings and limits: CD8+ clonal expansion in Susac was maximal in TEMRA cells and in active patients.

RNA amounts of about 0.5 to 1 ug underwent reverse transcription with random hexamers. MiXCR was run by TCRdb on the immunoSEQ multiplex PCR reads, yielding one entry per CDR3 protein. The sample includes about 130,000 distinct CDR3 sequences, around 93% of them seen just once. Sequencing of TCR beta was carried out in blood CD8+ and CD4+ T cells. TEMRA cells were enriched by FACS, and CD4+ and CD8+ T cells were negatively isolated. V was shortened by 5 bases and J by 1 base, with 16 bases between the two germline ends. Germline V gives CDR1 LNHNV, CDR2 YYDKDF (reference sequence). This CDR3 has 16 residues. This clonotype has just one count. The target antigen is unknown.

The sequencing sample was made of CD8+ T cells from PBMCs. This clonotype was obtained from a human donor with Susac syndrome. This chain uses TRBV15 with TRBJ2-3, with TRBD1 as a possible D gene (6 bases). The chain's CDR3 is CATSGLGAGGTDTQYF. In nucleotides, the CDR3 is TGTGCCACCAGCGGTTTGGGGGCAGGAGGCACAGATACGCAGTATTTT. The whole variable domain, filled in from reference TRBV15 and TRBJ2-3, reads DAMVIQNPRYQVTQFGKPVTLSCSQTLNHNVMYWYQQKSSQAPKLLFHYYDKDFNNEADTPDNFQSRRPNTSFCFLDIRSPGLGDTAMYLCATSGLGAGGTDTQYFGPGTRLTVL.